The source of this T cell receptor beta chain is a study of blood T cell repertoires in COVID-19. Overall study: Samples came from the United States, Italy and Spain, spanning acute and convalescent COVID-19. PBMCs, B-cell-depleted T cells, or T cells provided the cDNA or gDNA that made up the material.

Study processing details: Using reference gene primer amplification, nucleated cell counts were estimated. Sequencing was performed with immunoSEQ multiplex PCR; in TCRdb, only in-frame clones are kept and a portion is missing. That table gives V, J and clone size, and the DNA gave D and trimming. This table has roughly 200,000 clones, around 87% appearing once. This clone was found a few times. This clonotype originated in a man aged 55 to 70 who had recovered from COVID-19. The sample comprised peripheral blood.

CDR3 region: CASSPSPKGAPYEQYF. The CDR3 nucleotides read TGTGCCAGCAGCCCCTCCCCAAAAGGGGCACCCTACGAGCAGTACTTC. The rearrangement joins TRBV9 to TRBJ2-7; TRBD1 might be the D (5 bases). Germline CDR1 is SGDLS and CDR2 is YYNGEE. The CDR3 length is 16 residues. Trimming took off 4 bases at V and 2 bases at J, with 19 bases between the two ends.